These 27 T cell receptor beta chains were sequenced from one sample in a study of blood T cell repertoires in COVID-19. Measured with immunoSEQ multiplex PCR; TCRdb has only the in-frame clones, and not every one. The sample lists 150,000 to 200,000 clones; roughly 80% were seen once. The source material was peripheral blood. All receptors come from a woman older than 75 with acute or convalescent COVID-19.

The chain combines TRBV19 with TRBJ1-2; TRBD1 matches 8 bases. V shed 3 bases, J shed 4 bases, and the junction held 7 bases outside the gene matches. The CDR3 is 15 residues long. Germline V gene sequence: CDR1 LNHDA, CDR2 SQIVND (reference sequence). The CDR3 DNA sequence: TGTGCCAGTAGTATCGGGCAGGGGGCCCGCTATGGCTACACCTTC. Protein sequence: CASSIGQGARYGYTF.

The genes are TRBV2 and TRBJ2-1; 9 bases fit TRBD1. V was clipped by 4 bases and J by 2 bases; unmatched bases: 3. This CDR3 is 15 amino acids long. In germline, CDR1 is SNHLY, CDR2 FYNNEI. The CDR3 sequence is CASSADRGAYNEQFF. Here the CDR3 DNA reads TGTGCCAGCAGTGCGGACAGGGGCGCCTACAATGAGCAGTTCTTC. Full variable domain (missing parts from reference TRBV2 and TRBJ2-1): EPEVTQTPSHQVTQMGQEVILRCVPISNHLYFYWYRQILGQKVEFLVSFYNNEISEKSEIFDDQFSVERPDGSNFTLKIRSTKLEDSAMYFCASSADRGAYNEQFFGPGTRLTVL.

J is TRBJ1-2 and V is TRBV28; D not certain. Per the germline V gene, CDR1 is MDHEN and CDR2 is SYDVKM. V was trimmed by 3 bases and J by 8 bases, leaving 13 bases between them. This CDR3 spans 13 amino acids. The CDR3: CASSFDGLSGYTF. Written as DNA, the CDR3 is TGTGCCAGCAGTTTTGACGGGTTATCGGGCTACACCTTC.

The chain combines TRBV28 with TRBJ1-6; 7 bases align to TRBD1. With V trimmed by 7 bases and J by 7 bases, 7 bases remained unmatched. Germline V gene sequence: CDR1 MDHEN, CDR2 SYDVKM. The CDR3 has 14 residues. The CDR3 region is CASTPRGLNSPLHF. CDR3 sequence (DNA): TGTGCCAGCACCCCGAGGGGGCTAAATTCACCCCTCCACTTT.

The chain couples TRBV6-5 to TRBJ1-1; D gene uncertain. The CDR3 runs 13 residues. V lost 4 bases and J 11 bases, leaving 17 bases between the germline ends. The germline CDR1 and CDR2 sequences are MNHEY and SVGAGI. The CDR3 sequence: CASSFGRLGRAFF. DNA of the CDR3: TGTGCCAGCAGTTTCGGAAGGTTAGGGAGGGCTTTCTTT.

The V call is TRBV6-5, the J call TRBJ1-1; D is ambiguous. Germline V gives CDR1 MNHEY, CDR2 SVGAGI. CDR3 length: 13 residues. Deletions cut 5 bases from V and 0 bases from J, with 7 bases between. In DNA form, the CDR3 reads TGTGCCAGCAGTCGCGCTCTGAACACTGAAGCTTTCTTT. It translates to CASSRALNTEAFF.

The chain couples TRBV6-5 to TRBJ1-4; the match to TRBD1 covers 9 bases. The germline V gene encodes CDR1 MNHEY and CDR2 SVGAGI. CDR3 length: 16 amino acids. V shed 4 bases and J 7 bases; nucleotides not matched to a gene: 10. CDR3: CASSSSNRGLGEKLFF. The DNA for the CDR3 is TGTGCCAGCAGTTCATCGAACAGGGGGCTGGGTGAAAAACTGTTTTTT.

CDR3: CASSFSTGGVYGYTF. DNA of the CDR3: TGTGCCAGCAGCTTCTCGACAGGGGGGGTGTATGGCTACACCTTC. The V call is TRBV7-8, the J call TRBJ1-2; TRBD1 aligns across 9 bases. Germline V gene sequence: CDR1 SGHVS, CDR2 FQNEAQ. J gave up 5 bases and V 3 bases, and 7 bases lay outside the gene matches. This CDR3 contains 15 residues.

Notes on this clone: Germline and junction disagree at one end, which may indicate a read error. The CDR3: CASSQDLSGRYNKQFF. The DNA for the CDR3 is TGTGCCAGCAGCCAAGATCTAAGCGGGAGGTACAATAAGCAGTTCTTC. The V and J genes are TRBV4-2 and TRBJ2-1; 9 nucleotides match TRBD2. CDR1 LGHNA and CDR2 YNFKEQ come from the germline V gene. The CDR3 spans 16 residues.

V is TRBV6-1 and J is TRBJ2-3, with no clear D. The CDR3 spans 12 residues. V lost 7 bases and J lost 3, with 8 bases in between. The V gene's germline CDR1 is MNHNS and CDR2 SASEGT. For the CDR3, the DNA is TGTGCCAGCAATCTCCCTACAGATACGCAGTATTTT. It yields the protein CASNLPTDTQYF.

V gene TRBV28 combines with J gene TRBJ2-7; the D gene is possibly TRBD1 (6 bases). With 7 bases removed from V and 4 bases from J, the gap between germline ends came to 17 bases. The V gene's germline CDR1 is MDHEN and CDR2 SYDVKM. The CDR3 loop spans 14 amino acids. CDR3 amino acids: CASTLGGRIYEQYF. CDR3 DNA: TGTGCCAGCACCTTAGGGGGAAGAATTTACGAGCAGTACTTC.

V is TRBV5-1 and J is TRBJ2-2, with 9 bases identical to TRBD1. The CDR3 has 18 amino acids. Germline CDR1 and CDR2: SGHRS and YFSETQ. Germline trimming cut 5 bases from V and 2 bases from J; bases unmatched to any gene: 13. In nucleotides, the CDR3 is TGCGCCAGCAGTCCCCGGTCAGGGGGACAGGGCAACACCGGGGAGCTGTTTTTT. Its protein product is CASSPRSGGQGNTGELFF.

The chain links TRBV28 to TRBJ1-5; TRBD1 aligns across 7 bases. The CDR3 runs to 14 residues. Germline V gene data show CDR1 as MDHEN and CDR2 as SYDVKM. V dropped 5 bases and J dropped 5; count of bases not matched to a gene: 6. Here the CDR3 reads CASSRTGPYQPQHF. CDR3 bases: TGTGCCAGCAGTAGGACAGGTCCATATCAGCCCCAGCATTTT.

This rearrangement joins TRBV13 to TRBJ1-1; D ambiguous. V lost 0 bases and J lost 1, with 15 bases in between. This CDR3 has 17 residues. CDR1 is PRHDT, CDR2 FYEKMQ, per germline (reference sequence). The CDR3: CASSLGGGRRSNTEAFF. Here the CDR3 DNA reads TGTGCCAGCAGCTTAGGCGGAGGGAGGCGTTCGAACACTGAAGCTTTCTTT. Together with reference TRBV13 and TRBJ1-1, the CDR3 gives the full variable domain: AAGVIQSPRHLIKEKRETATLKCYPIPRHDTVYWYQQGPGQDPQFLISFYEKMQSDKGSIPDRFSAQQFSDYHSELNMSSLELGDSALYFCASSLGGGRRSNTEAFFGQGTRLTVV.

The chain carries TRBV20-1 and TRBJ2-1; maybe TRBD2 (5 bases). This CDR3 region has 14 residues. V was shortened by 3 bases and J by 10 bases, with 19 bases between the two germline ends. From germline, CDR1 is DFQATT and CDR2 SNEGSKA (reference sequence). The CDR3 DNA reads TGCAGTGCTAGTTCGGGTAGCGTAAGAGGGGAGCAGTTCTTC. Residues: CSASSGSVRGEQFF.

This chain links TRBV18 with TRBJ2-2; 7 nucleotides align to TRBD2. Trimming at V came to 2 bases and at J to 0 bases, leaving 3 bases not matched to a gene. CDR1 KGHSH and CDR2 LQKENI come from the germline V gene. The CDR3 totals 16 residues. In DNA form, the CDR3 reads TGTGCCAGCTCACCAGGGACTAACCCGAACACCGGGGAGCTGTTTTTT. This codes for CASSPGTNPNTGELFF.

The chain recombines TRBV12-3 or TRBV12-4 with TRBJ2-7; D remains unclear. The CDR3 extends over 12 amino acids. Deletions cut 3 bases from V and 1 base from J, with 4 bases between. CDR3 bases: TGTGCCAGCAGTTTTCGGTCCTACGAGCAGTACTTC. It codes for CASSFRSYEQYF.

This clone is a singleton in its sample. The chain links TRBV19 to TRBJ1-5, with TRBD1 matching over 7 bases. The CDR3 sequence is 15 residues long. Germline V gene data show CDR1 as LNHDA and CDR2 as SQIVND (reference sequence). Germline trimming cut 6 bases from V and 2 bases from J; bases unmatched to any gene: 7. The chain's CDR3 is CASSPEGARNQPQHF. DNA for the CDR3: TGTGCCAGTAGCCCCGAGGGGGCGCGCAATCAGCCCCAGCATTTT.

V is TRBV29-1 and J is TRBJ1-1; possible D gene TRBD1, 6 bases. This CDR3 is 16 amino acids long. With 5 bases removed from V and 1 base from J, the gap between germline ends came to 20 bases. Germline V lookup: CDR1 SQVTM, CDR2 ANQGSEA. The CDR3 nucleotides are TGCAGCGTTTCCGGCTACGGACCCAGGGGGAACACTGAAGCTTTCTTT. Translation gives CSVSGYGPRGNTEAFF.

The V and J genes are TRBV29-1 and TRBJ1-1, with TRBD1 matching 9 bases. Looked up from germline, CDR1 is SQVTM and CDR2 is ANQGSEA. Unmatched junction bases numbered 7, after V lost 7 bases and J lost 4 bases. The CDR3 is 13 amino acids. The CDR3 DNA reads as TGCAGCGCCTCCGGACAGGGGAGCACTGAAGCTTTCTTT. This translates into CSASGQGSTEAFF.

This clone has only a few counts. The chain carries TRBV20-1 and TRBJ2-3, with D unresolved. Trimming removed 5 bases at V and 3 bases at J, with 6 bases between. Germline V gene sequence: CDR1 DFQATT, CDR2 SNEGSKA (reference sequence). CDR3 length: 11 amino acids. The CDR3 reads CSALPTDTQYF. In DNA form, the CDR3 reads TGCAGTGCTCTCCCTACAGATACGCAGTATTTT.

This clone was seen a few times. V usage is TRBV6-1 and J usage is TRBJ2-7, with D possibly TRBD1 on 5 matching bases. The germline CDR1 and CDR2 sequences are MNHNS and SASEGT. CDR3 length: 14 amino acids. Between the trimmed V and J ends, which lost 6 bases and 4 bases, there was a span of 16 bases. The DNA for the CDR3 is TGTGCCAGCAGACCCTCTGGACACTCTTACGAGCAGTACTTC. Translating it yields CASRPSGHSYEQYF.

CDR3 in DNA: TGTGCCAGCAGTACCGGGACTAGCGGGACGACCGGGGAGCTGTTTTTT. Translation gives CASSTGTSGTTGELFF. The J gene is TRBJ2-2, the V gene TRBV6-4, with 13 nucleotides matching TRBD2. Per germline, CDR1 MRHNA and CDR2 SNTAGT. J was trimmed by 5 bases and V by 5 bases; bases with no gene match: 5. The CDR3 contains 16 residues.

The chain combines TRBV5-8 with TRBJ2-2; TRBD2 might be the D (5 bases). CDR1 is SGHTS, CDR2 YDEGEE, per germline. The CDR3 is 16 amino acids. Trimming pared 1 base from V and 1 base from J, leaving 11 bases between. CDR3 residues: CASSLTGEGNTGELFF. For the CDR3, the DNA is TGTGCCAGCAGCTTGACCGGGGAAGGGAACACCGGGGAGCTGTTTTTT.

J is TRBJ2-7 and V is TRBV2; D remains unclear. This CDR3 is 12 amino acids long. CDR1 and CDR2 from the germline V gene are SNHLY and FYNNEI. The V and J ends lost 7 bases and 3 bases respectively, with 10 bases between them. The CDR3 here is CASITVSYEQYF. The CDR3 nucleotides read TGTGCCAGCATTACAGTAAGCTACGAGCAGTACTTC.

V is TRBV6-5 and J is TRBJ2-7; 8 nucleotides agree with TRBD1. CDR1 is MNHEY and CDR2 is SVGAGI in the germline V gene. V was pared by 6 bases and J by 3 bases, with 7 bases of the junction left unmatched. The CDR3 extends over 14 amino acids. CDR3 sequence: CASSQDRAIYEQYF. As DNA, the CDR3 is TGTGCCAGCAGCCAGGACAGGGCTATCTACGAGCAGTACTTC.

The chain carries TRBV19 and TRBJ2-7, with TRBD1 matching over 8 bases. CDR1 is LNHDA, CDR2 SQIVND, per germline (reference sequence). Trimming took 1 base from V and 2 from J; bases not matched to a gene: 4. The CDR3 sequence is 15 residues long. In nucleotides, the CDR3 is TGTGCCAGTAGTATAGCACAGGGGGTCACCTACGAGCAGTACTTC. Encoded protein: CASSIAQGVTYEQYF.